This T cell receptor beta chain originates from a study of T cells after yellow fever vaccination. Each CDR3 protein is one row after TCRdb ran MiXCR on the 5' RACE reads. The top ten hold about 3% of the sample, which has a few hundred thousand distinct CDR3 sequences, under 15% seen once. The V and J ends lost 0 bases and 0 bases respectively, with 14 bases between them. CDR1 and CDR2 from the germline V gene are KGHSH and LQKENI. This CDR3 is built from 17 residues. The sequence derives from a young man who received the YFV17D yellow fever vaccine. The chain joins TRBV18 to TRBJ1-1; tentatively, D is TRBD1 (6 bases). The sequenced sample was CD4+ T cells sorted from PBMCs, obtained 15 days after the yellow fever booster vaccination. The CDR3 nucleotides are TGTGCCAGCTCACCACCGGGACTACAGGGTTTGAACACTGAAGCTTTCTTT. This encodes CASSPPGLQGLNTEAFF. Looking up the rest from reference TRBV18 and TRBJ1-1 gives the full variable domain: NAGVMQNPRHLVRRRGQEARLRCSPMKGHSHVYWYRQLPEEGLKFMVYLQKENIIDESGMPKERFSAEFPKEGPSILRIQQVVRGDSAAYFCASSPPGLQGLNTEAFFGQGTRLTVV.